A selection of T cell receptor beta chains follows, all from one sample in a study of regulatory T cells in long-lasting Graves disease. TCRdb re-derived calls from the multiplex PCR reads in MiXCR, one entry per CDR3 protein. The profile shows some 340,000 distinct CDR3 sequences, approximately 25% of them singletons. Sequenced material: peripheral blood mononuclear cells (PBMCs), taken when the disease was refractory, from a patient treated with antithyroid drugs. All receptors come from a woman between 40 and 55 years old with Graves disease. The conserved cysteine and the conserved F or W are not part of the CDR3 here. The order of the fields is V gene, CDR3 protein.

>TRBV29-1
SAGPTNEKLF
>TRBV29-1
SVEGTLAQY
>TRBV18
ASSGRGLSTEAF
>TRBV24-1
ATSDLGPSYGELF
>TRBV12-3/TRBV12-4
ASSQVFATDTQY
>TRBV19
ASSMTLLAGVTGELF
>TRBV28
ASSPADRDSGEQY
>TRBV13
ASSSSPLQREETQY
>TRBV12-3/TRBV12-4
ASSPLDHRDRAKRDTQY
>TRBV28
ASSLGNRRNQPQH
>TRBV11-2
ASLGRGSTGELF
>TRBV15
ATSGAPAALYEQY
>TRBV5-1
ASSLDWLGEQY
>TRBV7-9
ASSLPLGQGPSGANVLT
>TRBV7-2
ASSLNSGFQETQY
>TRBV29-1
SVDQLGIQY
>TRBV6-6
ASSYSGLLVHTGELF
>TRBV19
ASSIDGTTKGYEQY
>TRBV28
ASRLLAVMDEQY
>TRBV12-3/TRBV12-4
ASSFGGGGEQF
>TRBV2
ASSGSGPTTGELF
>TRBV19
ASTNGGRTRTEQS
>TRBV29-1
SVDPPADRTYNEQY